This T cell receptor (beta chain) was recorded in a study of T-cell memory formation after mild COVID-19. The V gene's germline CDR1 is MGHRA and CDR2 YSYEKL. The ends were cut back, 2 bases at V and 4 bases at J, with 15 bases in the middle. The CDR3 covers 16 residues. Study results and limitations: CD4/CD8 balance held among clones contracting day 15 to 85, and later expanders leaned CD4+.

cDNA libraries for TCR alpha and TCR beta, carrying sample barcodes and UMIs, came from 5'RACE with constant-segment primers. TCRdb ran MiXCR on the 5' RACE reads and lists one entry per CDR3 protein. In the table there are 25,000 to 30,000 distinct CDR3 sequences, around 16% of which are singletons. This clonotype was seen ten or more times. Antigen specificity is unknown. Sequenced material: PBMCs or a T cell subset sorted from them (not recorded which). The source of this sequence is an adult who had mild COVID-19 (a few samples of this study predate the infection). Cell type and time point are not known. The chain employs TRBV4-1 and TRBJ2-1; TRBD2 might be the D (6 bases). CDR3 bases: TGCGCCAGCAGCCAACCTCTGGCGGGGCGATACAATGAGCAGTTCTTC. Translating it yields CASSQPLAGRYNEQFF.